This T cell receptor (beta chain) stems from a study of Ad26.COV2.S vaccination and SARS-CoV-2 variants. Findings and caveats of the study: Breadth and depth estimates from TCRs may understate total T cell responses.

Comment on this clone: Its antigen is still unknown.

Regarding treatment: approximately 18 received Ad26.COV2.S at low or high dose, single or two shots; roughly five received placebo; per-sample allocation not given. The study sampled participants on day 63 after the first vaccine or placebo injection. The shot given was an Ad26 vector that makes Wuhan-strain SARS-CoV-2 spike. The germline CDR1 and CDR2 sequences are SNHLY and FYNNEI. This CDR3 region has 13 residues. V shed 7 bases, J shed 7 bases, and the junction held 5 bases outside the gene matches. TCRdb's copy holds only in-frame clones and misses some; the assay was immunoSEQ multiplex PCR. The repertoire includes roughly 320,000 clones, around 81% of them detected once, and 2% to 2.5% sits in the top ten.

This specimen consisted of peripheral blood, obtained in a trial of Ad26.COV2.S vaccine versus placebo. This sequence originates from a person between 18 and 59 years old who received the Ad26.COV2.S COVID-19 vaccine or a placebo. The genes are TRBV2 and TRBJ2-1, with 9 bases fitting TRBD1. The CDR3 nucleotides read TGTGCCAGCACTAGGACAGGGGTGAATGAGCAGTTCTTC. This sequence encodes CASTRTGVNEQFF.